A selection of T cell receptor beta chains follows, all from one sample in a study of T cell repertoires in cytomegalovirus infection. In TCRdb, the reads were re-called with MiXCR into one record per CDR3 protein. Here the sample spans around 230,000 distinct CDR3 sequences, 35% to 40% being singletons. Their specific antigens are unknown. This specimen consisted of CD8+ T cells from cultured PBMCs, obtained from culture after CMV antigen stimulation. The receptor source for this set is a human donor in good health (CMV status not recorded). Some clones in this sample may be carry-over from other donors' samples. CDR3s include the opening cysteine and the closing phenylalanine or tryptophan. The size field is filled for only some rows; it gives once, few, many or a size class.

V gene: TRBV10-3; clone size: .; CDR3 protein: CAISEGTSGGYNEQFF
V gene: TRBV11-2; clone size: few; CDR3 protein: CASSLNQGAYEQYF
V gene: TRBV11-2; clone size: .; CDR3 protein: CASSLDREGASGYTF
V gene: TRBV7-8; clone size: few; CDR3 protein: CASSSSTGPTYEQYF
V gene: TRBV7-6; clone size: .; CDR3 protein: CASSLSGADYGYTF
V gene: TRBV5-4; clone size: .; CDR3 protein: CASTSRDGASPLHF
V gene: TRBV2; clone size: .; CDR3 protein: CASSERGSMNTEAFF
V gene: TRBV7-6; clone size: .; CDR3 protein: CASRLTNREADTQYF
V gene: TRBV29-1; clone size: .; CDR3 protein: CSVEDNQPQHF
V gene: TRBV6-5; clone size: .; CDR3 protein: CASSYSEGTAYNEQFF
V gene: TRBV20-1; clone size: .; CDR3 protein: CSARDPGSNTGELFF
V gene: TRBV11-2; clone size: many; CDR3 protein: CASSPTGGKRNNEQFF
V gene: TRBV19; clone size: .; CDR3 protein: CASKKGQGTSYEQYF